The TCR beta chain under discussion was sequenced for a study of blood T cell repertoires in COVID-19. Germline V lookup: CDR1 SEHNR, CDR2 FQNEAQ (reference sequence). The CDR3 is 12 residues long. Trimming stripped 5 bases from V and 5 bases from J, with 9 bases between. In the original analysis: The assay estimated nucleated cells by amplifying reference gene primers. This table comes from immunoSEQ multiplex PCR, and its TCRdb copy is limited to in-frame clones, with some not included. V, J and clone size are those of that table, while D and trimming were read from the DNA. The table has some 240,000 clones, 89% seen once.

The sample was peripheral blood. The sequence derives from a woman aged 40-49 years who had recovered from COVID-19. This chain joins TRBV7-9 and TRBJ1-2; the D gene is possibly TRBD1 (6 bases). CDR3 bases: TGTGCCAGCAGCCCCCAGGGGTATGGCTACACCTTC. It encodes CASSPQGYGYTF.